The TCR beta chain described here comes from a study of blood T cell repertoires in COVID-19. Study details: The study drew acute and convalescent COVID-19 samples from the United States, Italy and Spain.

Study processing details: Amplifying reference gene primers gave estimates of nucleated cell counts. Some clones are missing from TCRdb's copy, which holds only in-frame ones; the method was immunoSEQ multiplex PCR. V and J calls and clone size are copied from that table; D and trimming were computed from the DNA. This table holds about 190,000 clones, roughly 80% found once. CDR1 and CDR2 (germline): KGHSH, LQKENI. Trimming pared 3 bases from V and 7 bases from J, leaving 15 bases between. This CDR3 contains 15 residues. The chain joins TRBV18 to TRBJ2-2, with D unclear. The clonotype was recovered from a man aged 50 to 59 who had recovered from COVID-19. The sample comprised peripheral blood. The CDR3 DNA reads as TGTGCCAGCTCACCTCCCGATCTCTACGTCGGGGAGCTGTTTTTT. Residues: CASSPPDLYVGELFF.